A single T cell receptor (beta chain) is shown here with its context. The antigen is unknown. Since a much larger clone is just one base distant, this may be a read error. The germline gives CDR1 SGHKS, CDR2 YYEKEE (reference sequence). CDR3 size: 15 residues. V lost 1 base and J 8 bases, leaving 16 bases between the germline ends. The data were obtained in a study of regulatory T cells in long-lasting Graves disease. Study observations and caveats: Persistent disease was characterized by preferential usage of TRBV28, TRBJ1-2 and TRBJ2-5.

The time point is: newly diagnosed GD, antithyroid drugs for less than 3 months. Extracted PBMC RNA gave rise to the TCR library. The TCR beta library used iRepertoire HTBI primers with Arm-PCR amplification of CDR3. TCRdb fed the multiplex PCR reads into MiXCR, producing one record per CDR3 protein. The sample contains roughly 610,000 distinct CDR3 sequences, 16% of which appear only once. The same sample was also studied in work on T cells in Graves' hyperthyroidism and ophthalmopathy. Per that paper: It was considered stable Graves' hyperthyroidism when ophthalmopathy did not progress within 18 months. Initially, a first-round RT-PCR of the TCR CDR3 employed the HTBI primer set.

J is TRBJ2-1 and V is TRBV5-5, with D possibly being TRBD2 (5 bases). Source: peripheral blood mononuclear cells (PBMCs), taken at new diagnosis, from a patient treated with antithyroid drugs. This TCR derives from a man between 18 and 35 years old with Graves disease. The CDR3 reads CASSLLGERAHEQFF. The CDR3 DNA sequence: TGTGCCAGCAGCTTGCTTGGGGAGAGAGCTCATGAGCAGTTCTTC.